Listed here are 18 T cell receptor beta chains from one sample, sequenced in a study of T cells expressing NK-cell markers. Using the 5' RACE reads, TCRdb records one entry per CDR3 protein without DNA. The sample's table shows some 190,000 distinct CDR3 sequences. Sample: blood T cells: a sorted CD56 or NKG2C T cell subset, CD4+ or CD8+ T cells, or bulk PBMC T cells (not recorded which). The source of these receptors is a man aged 18 to 69 in good health.

The chain couples TRBV27 to TRBJ1-2; TCRdb gives TRBD1 as the D gene, but with no DNA this cannot be confirmed. The CDR3 contains 14 residues. Germline V gene sequence: CDR1 MNHEY, CDR2 SMNVEV (reference sequence). The CDR3 sequence: CASSSTGGIYGYTF.

CDR3 in amino acids: CASSSQTLPELFF. V and J are TRBV5-6 and TRBJ2-2; lacking DNA, the TRBD2 call made by TCRdb goes unchecked. In germline, CDR1 is SGHDT, CDR2 YYEEEE. This CDR3 spans 13 amino acids.

The V gene is TRBV11-2, the J gene TRBJ2-1; lacking DNA, the TRBD2 call made by TCRdb goes unchecked. Germline values: CDR1 SGHAT, CDR2 FQNNGV. This CDR3 comprises 14 residues. CDR3: CASSSQGGGDEQFF.

The V call is TRBV25-1, the J call TRBJ2-2; no DNA is available, so the TRBD1 call from TCRdb remains unchecked. Germline-derived CDR1 and CDR2 are MGHDK and SYGVNS. There are 17 residues in the CDR3. CDR3 sequence reads: CASSEYGRDKDTGELFF.

The chain is built from TRBV6-1 and TRBJ2-5; TCRdb picks TRBD1, but there is no DNA to check that call. The CDR3 consists of 14 residues. Germline V gene sequence: CDR1 MNHNS, CDR2 SASEGT. The CDR3 loop is CASSNPGGLETQYF.

The J gene is TRBJ1-2, the V gene TRBV5-1; TCRdb designates TRBD1, a call that cannot be tested without DNA. Per the germline V gene, CDR1 is SGHRS and CDR2 is YFSETQ. The CDR3 covers 12 residues. This CDR3 is CASSYSGDGYTF.

The chain's CDR3 is CASSYLPLFDSNQPQHF. The chain carries TRBV6-5 and TRBJ1-5. CDR3 length: 17 amino acids. In germline, CDR1 is MNHEY, CDR2 SVGAGI.

The V gene is TRBV5-3, the J gene TRBJ2-1; TCRdb gives TRBD1 as the D gene, but with no DNA this cannot be confirmed. TRBV5-3 is marked as an open reading frame, function uncertain. This CDR3 region has 19 residues. CDR3 amino acids: CARSFCHLRRVPFYNEQFF.

This chain links TRBV28 with TRBJ2-7; TCRdb outputs TRBD1, but without DNA this stays unchecked. Germline V gene lookup returns CDR1 MDHEN and CDR2 SYDVKM. The length of the CDR3 is 13 residues. The CDR3 sequence: CASRPTGVVEQYF.

The chain is built from TRBV2 and TRBJ2-2; TCRdb designates TRBD2, a call that cannot be tested without DNA. From germline, CDR1 is SNHLY and CDR2 FYNNEI. This CDR3 has 15 amino acids. Here the CDR3 reads CAGGAGTSVTGELFF.

The V call is TRBV11-2, the J call TRBJ1-2; TCRdb names TRBD1, which stays unverified in the absence of DNA. Germline-derived CDR1 and CDR2 are SGHAT and FQNNGV. The CDR3 contains 15 residues. CDR3 region: CASSSARDRNYGYTF.

This clonotype is classed as medium-sized by frequency. The gene calls are TRBV10-3 and TRBJ2-1. The CDR3 is 11 amino acids. Germline CDR1 ENHRY, CDR2 SYGVKD. CDR3 residues: CAIGEGVGRFF.

The J gene is TRBJ2-1, the V gene TRBV11-2; the D call of TRBD1 rests on TCRdb alone, since no DNA is present to check it. The CDR3 contains 17 residues. Germline V gene data show CDR1 as SGHAT and CDR2 as FQNNGV. The CDR3 is CASSLDWTGGRYNEQFF.

The rearrangement links TRBV29-1 to TRBJ2-3; absent DNA, TCRdb's TRBD1 call cannot be checked. The CDR3 is 15 residues long. Germline assignment: CDR1 SQVTM and CDR2 ANQGSEA. The CDR3 spells CSALTGGPSTDTQYF.

The genes are TRBV5-6 and TRBJ2-7; there is no DNA to check the TCRdb D call of TRBD1. Germline CDR1 SGHDT, CDR2 YYEEEE. The CDR3 sequence is 15 residues long. CDR3: CASSLTDRQFYEQYF.

The V gene is TRBV27, the J gene TRBJ2-7; lacking DNA, the TRBD1 call made by TCRdb goes unchecked. Germline lookup yields CDR1 MNHEY and CDR2 SMNVEV (reference sequence). The CDR3 is 15 residues long. The CDR3 sequence is CASSDRGPVAYEQYF.

This chain connects TRBV20-1 to TRBJ2-1; TCRdb's D call of TRBD1 is untestable without DNA. CDR3 length: 13 residues. Germline V lookup: CDR1 DFQATT, CDR2 SNEGSKA (reference sequence). The CDR3 is CSVIGSGGNEQFF.

The chain couples TRBV3-1 to TRBJ2-1. Germline CDR1 reads LGHDT; CDR2 reads YNNKEL (reference sequence). The CDR3 has 17 amino acids. CDR3 sequence: CASSQDGMGSSYNEQFF.